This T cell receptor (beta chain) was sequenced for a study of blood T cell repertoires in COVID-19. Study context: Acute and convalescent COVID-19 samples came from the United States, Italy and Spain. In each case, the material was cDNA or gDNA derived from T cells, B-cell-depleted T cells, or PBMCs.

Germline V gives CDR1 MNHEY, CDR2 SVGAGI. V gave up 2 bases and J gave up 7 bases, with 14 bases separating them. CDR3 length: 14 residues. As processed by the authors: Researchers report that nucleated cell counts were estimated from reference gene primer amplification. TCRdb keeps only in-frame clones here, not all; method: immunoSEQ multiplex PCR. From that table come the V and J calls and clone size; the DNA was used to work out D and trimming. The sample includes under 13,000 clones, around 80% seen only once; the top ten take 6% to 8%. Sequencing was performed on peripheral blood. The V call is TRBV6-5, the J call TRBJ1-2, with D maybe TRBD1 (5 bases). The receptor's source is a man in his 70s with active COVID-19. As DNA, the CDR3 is TGTGCCAGCAGTTACGGCCAGGGTGCGCTTGGCTACACCTTC. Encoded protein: CASSYGQGALGYTF.